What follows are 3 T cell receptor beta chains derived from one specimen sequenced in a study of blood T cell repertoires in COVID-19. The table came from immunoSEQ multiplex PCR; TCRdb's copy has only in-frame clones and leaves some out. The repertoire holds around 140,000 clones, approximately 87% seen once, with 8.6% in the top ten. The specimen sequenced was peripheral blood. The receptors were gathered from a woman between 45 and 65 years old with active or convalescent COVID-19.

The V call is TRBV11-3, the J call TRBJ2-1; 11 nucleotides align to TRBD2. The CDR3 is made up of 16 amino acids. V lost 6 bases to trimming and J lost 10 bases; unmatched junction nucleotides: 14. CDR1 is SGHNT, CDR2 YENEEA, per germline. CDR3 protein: CASSHFSGGAKEEQFF. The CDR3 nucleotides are TGTGCCAGCAGTCACTTTAGCGGGGGGGCCAAGGAGGAGCAGTTCTTC. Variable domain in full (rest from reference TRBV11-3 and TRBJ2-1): EAGVVQSPRYKIIEKKQPVAFWCNPISGHNTLYWYLQNLGQGPELLIRYENEEAVDDSQLPKDRFSAERLKGVDSTLKIQPAELGDSAVYLCASSHFSGGAKEEQFFGPGTRLTVL.

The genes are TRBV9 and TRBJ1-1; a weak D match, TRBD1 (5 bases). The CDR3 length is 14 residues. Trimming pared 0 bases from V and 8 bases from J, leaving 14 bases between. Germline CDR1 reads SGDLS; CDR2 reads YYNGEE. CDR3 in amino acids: CASSVAGVRSEAFF. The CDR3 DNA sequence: TGTGCCAGCAGCGTAGCGGGGGTCCGGTCCGAAGCTTTCTTT.

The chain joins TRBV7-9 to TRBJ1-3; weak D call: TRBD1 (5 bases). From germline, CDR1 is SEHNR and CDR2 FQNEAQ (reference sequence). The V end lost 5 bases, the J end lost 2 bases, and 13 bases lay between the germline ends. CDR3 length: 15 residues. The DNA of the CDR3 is TGTGCCAGCAGCCCACAGGCCTCTGCTGGAAACACCATATATTTT. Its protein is CASSPQASAGNTIYF.